A single sample is the source of the 7 T cell receptor beta chains below, sequenced in a study of control samples from healthy donors and cancer patients. Using immunoSEQ multiplex PCR, the repertoire was profiled, and TCRdb retains in-frame clones only, with some absent. The sample shows roughly 130,000 clones, about 93% of them seen only once. Sequences were obtained from PBMCs. All receptors derive from a man aged 60 to 69 with colorectal cancer.

This chain links TRBV11-2 with TRBJ1-2; 7 bases match TRBD1. CDR1 and CDR2 from the germline V gene are SGHAT and FQNNGV. Trimming removed 3 bases from V and 11 bases from J; junction bases left unmatched: 18. There are 16 residues in the CDR3. The CDR3 sequence is CASSFPGGTDSLYYTF. The CDR3 DNA is TGTGCCAGCAGCTTCCCCGGGGGGACAGACTCCTTGTATTACACCTTC.

CDR3 residues: CASSQGPQDSYEQYF. Here the CDR3 DNA reads TGCGCCAGCAGCCAAGGACCACAGGACTCCTACGAGCAGTACTTC. The J gene is TRBJ2-7, the V gene TRBV4-3; tentatively, D is TRBD1 (5 bases). V dropped 1 base and J dropped 0 bases, with 10 bases sitting between them. Germline-derived CDR1 and CDR2 are LGHNA and YSLEER. The CDR3 contains 15 residues.

The J gene is TRBJ1-2, the V gene TRBV7-9; 10 bases match TRBD1. Per the germline V gene, CDR1 is SEHNR and CDR2 is FQNEAQ (reference sequence). This CDR3 comprises 16 residues. The J segment lost 4 bases and the V segment lost 5 bases, leaving 10 bases of the junction unmatched. The CDR3 spells CASSRGTGVQIYGYTF. CDR3 nucleotide sequence: TGTGCCAGCAGCCGAGGGACAGGGGTGCAGATCTATGGCTACACCTTC.

The chain uses TRBV6-2 or TRBV6-3 and TRBJ2-1, with D unclear. Germline V lookup: CDR1 MNHEY, CDR2 SVGEGT. V lost 0 bases and J 4 bases, leaving 13 bases between the germline ends. CDR3 size: 16 residues. As DNA, the CDR3 is TGTGCCAGCAGTTACTCCCAGTCTGACATTTACAATGAGCAGTTCTTC. Translated, it gives CASSYSQSDIYNEQFF.

V usage is TRBV5-4 and J usage is TRBJ2-5; possibly TRBD2 for D (7 bases). Germline V gene data show CDR1 as SGHNT and CDR2 as YYREEE (reference sequence). The CDR3 totals 15 residues. Between the trimmed V and J ends, which lost 2 bases and 5 bases, there was a span of 16 bases. CDR3 region: CASSFSTGGGETQYF. CDR3 sequence (DNA): TGTGCCAGCAGCTTTTCGACGGGGGGCGGGGAGACCCAGTACTTC. Using reference TRBV5-4 and TRBJ2-5 for the parts outside the CDR3, the full variable domain is ETGVTQSPTHLIKTRGQQVTLRCSSQSGHNTVSWYQQALGQGPQFIFQYYREEENGRGNFPPRFSGLQFPNYSSELNVNALELDDSALYLCASSFSTGGGETQYFGPGTRLLVL.

The rearrangement joins TRBV7-9 to TRBJ2-7, with D perhaps matching TRBD2 (6 bases). Per the germline V gene, CDR1 is SEHNR and CDR2 is FQNEAQ (reference sequence). The CDR3 extends over 14 amino acids. Trimming removed 5 bases at V and 4 bases at J, with 15 bases between. This CDR3 reads CASSPRGGPYEQYF. As DNA, the CDR3 is TGTGCCAGCAGCCCCCGCGGAGGGCCTTACGAGCAGTACTTC.

The J gene is TRBJ2-7, the V gene TRBV6-5; 7 nucleotides match TRBD1. The CDR3 sequence is 14 residues long. The trim removed 6 bases at V and 0 bases at J, leaving 5 bases unmatched. CDR1 is MNHEY and CDR2 is SVGAGI in the germline V gene. In nucleotides, the CDR3 is TGTGCCAGCAGCGCGACAGGGCTCTCCTACGAGCAGTACTTC. Translated, it gives CASSATGLSYEQYF.